The clone carrying this T cell receptor (beta chain) was found a few times. The antigen remains undetermined. The record originates from a study of tumor-infiltrating lymphocytes in localized non-small cell lung cancer. The CDR3 sequence is 13 residues long. V gave up 2 bases and J gave up 6 bases, with 11 bases separating them. CDR1 SGHNT and CDR2 YYREEE come from the germline V gene (reference sequence). Study-wide findings and caveats: Each assay used a separate piece of the same tissue.

Repertoires were generated with immunoSEQ multiplex PCR, while TCRdb's copy carries only in-frame clones and drops some. The data show 12,000 or so clones, approximately 84% seen once. The sample was lung tumor tissue. The chain uses TRBV5-4 and TRBJ1-2, with a possible D match to TRBD1 (6 bases). The source is a human donor with non-small cell lung cancer. The CDR3: CASSLSGDDGYTF. The CDR3 bases are TGTGCCAGCAGCTTATCAGGGGATGATGGCTACACCTTC.